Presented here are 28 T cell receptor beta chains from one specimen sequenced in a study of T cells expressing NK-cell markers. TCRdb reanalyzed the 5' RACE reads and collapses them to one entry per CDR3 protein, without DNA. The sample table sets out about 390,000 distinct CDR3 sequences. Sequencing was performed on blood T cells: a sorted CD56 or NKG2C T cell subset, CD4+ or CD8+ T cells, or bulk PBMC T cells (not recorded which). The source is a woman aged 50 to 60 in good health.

This CDR3 reads CASSLRGSGSNQPQHF. This sequence joins TRBV7-8 and TRBJ1-5. Germline V gene sequence: CDR1 SGHVS, CDR2 FQNEAQ. There are 16 residues in the CDR3.

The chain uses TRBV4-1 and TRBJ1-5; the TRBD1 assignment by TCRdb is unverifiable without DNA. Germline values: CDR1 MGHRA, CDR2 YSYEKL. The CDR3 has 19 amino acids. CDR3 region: CASSQNLGAGANSNQPQHF.

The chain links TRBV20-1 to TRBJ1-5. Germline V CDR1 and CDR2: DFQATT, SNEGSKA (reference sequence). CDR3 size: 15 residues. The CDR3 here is CSARDRSGSNQPQHF.

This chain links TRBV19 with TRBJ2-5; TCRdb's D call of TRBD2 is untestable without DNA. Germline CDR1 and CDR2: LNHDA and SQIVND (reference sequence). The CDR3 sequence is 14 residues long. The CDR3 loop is CASSIRPSGETQYF.

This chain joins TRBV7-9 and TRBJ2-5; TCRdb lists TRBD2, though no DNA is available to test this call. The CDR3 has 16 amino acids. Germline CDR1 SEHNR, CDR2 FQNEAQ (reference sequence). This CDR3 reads CASSLLLAGFGETQYF.

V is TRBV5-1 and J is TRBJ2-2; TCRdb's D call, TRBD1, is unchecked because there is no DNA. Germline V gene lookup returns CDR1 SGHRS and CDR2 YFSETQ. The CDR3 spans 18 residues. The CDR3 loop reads CASSLIRRNRVAPGELFF.

CDR3 sequence: CASSQGGPIQYF. The V gene is TRBV3-1, the J gene TRBJ2-4; lacking DNA, the TRBD2 call made by TCRdb goes unchecked. Germline lookup yields CDR1 LGHDT and CDR2 YNNKEL (reference sequence). This CDR3 region has 12 residues.

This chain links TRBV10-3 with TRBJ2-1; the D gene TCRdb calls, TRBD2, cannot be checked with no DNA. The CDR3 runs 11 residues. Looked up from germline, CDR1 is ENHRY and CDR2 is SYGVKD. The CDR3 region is CAILAGWEQFF.

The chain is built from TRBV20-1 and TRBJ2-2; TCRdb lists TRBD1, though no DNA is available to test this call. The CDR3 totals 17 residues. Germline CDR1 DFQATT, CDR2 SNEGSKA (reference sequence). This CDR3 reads CSARESTGQGLTGELFF.

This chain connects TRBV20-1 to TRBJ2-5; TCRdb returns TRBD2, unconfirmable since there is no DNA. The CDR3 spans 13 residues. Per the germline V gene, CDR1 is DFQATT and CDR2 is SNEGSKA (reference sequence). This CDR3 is CSALGLRRETQYF.

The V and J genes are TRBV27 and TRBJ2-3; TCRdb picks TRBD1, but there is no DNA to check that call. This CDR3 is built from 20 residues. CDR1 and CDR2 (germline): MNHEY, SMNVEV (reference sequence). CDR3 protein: CASSLSAGDGIFTSTDTQYF.

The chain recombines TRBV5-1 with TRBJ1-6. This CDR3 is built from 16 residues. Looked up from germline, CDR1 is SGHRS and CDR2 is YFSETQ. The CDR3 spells CASSLTQKPPYSPLHF.

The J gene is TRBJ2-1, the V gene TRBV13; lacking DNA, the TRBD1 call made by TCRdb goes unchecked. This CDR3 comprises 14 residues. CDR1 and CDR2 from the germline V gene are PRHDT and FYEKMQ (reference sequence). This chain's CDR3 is CASSPPGENGEQFF.

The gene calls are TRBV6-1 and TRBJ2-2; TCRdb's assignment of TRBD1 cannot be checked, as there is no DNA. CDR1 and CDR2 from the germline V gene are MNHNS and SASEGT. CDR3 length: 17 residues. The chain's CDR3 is CASSRSAGAVISGELFF.

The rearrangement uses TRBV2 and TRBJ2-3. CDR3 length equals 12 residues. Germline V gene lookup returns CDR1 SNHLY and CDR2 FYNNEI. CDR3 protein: CASSQVKDTQYF. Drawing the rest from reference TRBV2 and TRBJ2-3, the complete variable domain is EPEVTQTPSHQVTQMGQEVILRCVPISNHLYFYWYRQILGQKVEFLVSFYNNEISEKSEIFDDQFSVERPDGSNFTLKIRSTKLEDSAMYFCASSQVKDTQYFGPGTRLTVL.

The CDR3 loop reads CASSFGSRDSYNEQFF. The chain has TRBV28 and TRBJ2-1; TCRdb's D call, TRBD2, is unchecked because there is no DNA. The CDR3 has 16 amino acids. Germline V gene lookup returns CDR1 MDHEN and CDR2 SYDVKM.

The CDR3 loop reads CSARDGGTVNTEAFF. The V gene is TRBV20-1, the J gene TRBJ1-1. The CDR3 consists of 15 residues. The germline gives CDR1 DFQATT, CDR2 SNEGSKA (reference sequence).

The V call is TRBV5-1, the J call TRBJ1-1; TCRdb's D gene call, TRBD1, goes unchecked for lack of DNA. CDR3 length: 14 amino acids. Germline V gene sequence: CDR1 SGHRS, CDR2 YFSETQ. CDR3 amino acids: CASSLQGESSEAFF. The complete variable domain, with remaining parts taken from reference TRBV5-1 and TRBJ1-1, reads KAGVTQTPRYLIKTRGQQVTLSCSPISGHRSVSWYQQTPGQGLQFLFEYFSETQRNKGNFPGRFSGRQFSNSRSEMNVSTLELGDSALYLCASSLQGESSEAFFGQGTRLTVV.

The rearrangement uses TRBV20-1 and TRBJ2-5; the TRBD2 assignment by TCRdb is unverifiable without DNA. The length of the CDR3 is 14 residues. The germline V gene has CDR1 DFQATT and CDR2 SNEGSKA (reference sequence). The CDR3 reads CSASRAGGRETQYF.

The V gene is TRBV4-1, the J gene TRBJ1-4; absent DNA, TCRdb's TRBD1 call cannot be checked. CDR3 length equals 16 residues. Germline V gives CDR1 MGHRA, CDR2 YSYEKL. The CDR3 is CASSQPWTGIVEKLFF.

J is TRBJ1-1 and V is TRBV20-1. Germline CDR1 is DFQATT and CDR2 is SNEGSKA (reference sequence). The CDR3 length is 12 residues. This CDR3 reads CSARQGFSEAFF.

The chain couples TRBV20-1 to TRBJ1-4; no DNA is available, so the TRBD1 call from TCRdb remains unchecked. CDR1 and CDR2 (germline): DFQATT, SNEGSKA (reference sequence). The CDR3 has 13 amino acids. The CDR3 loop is CSASAGEGEKLFF.

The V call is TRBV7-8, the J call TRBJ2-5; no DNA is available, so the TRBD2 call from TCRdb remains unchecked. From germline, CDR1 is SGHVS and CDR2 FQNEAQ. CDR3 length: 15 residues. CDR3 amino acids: CASSPRTVRGETQYF.

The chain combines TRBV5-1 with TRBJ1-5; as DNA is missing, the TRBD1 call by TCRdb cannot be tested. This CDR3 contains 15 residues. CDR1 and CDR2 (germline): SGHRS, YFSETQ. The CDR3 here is CASSLLLGVDQPQHF.

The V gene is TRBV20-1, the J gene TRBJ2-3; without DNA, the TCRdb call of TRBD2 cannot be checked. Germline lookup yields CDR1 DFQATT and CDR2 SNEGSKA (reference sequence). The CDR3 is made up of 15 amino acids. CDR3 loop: CSATGLAGTIGTQYF.

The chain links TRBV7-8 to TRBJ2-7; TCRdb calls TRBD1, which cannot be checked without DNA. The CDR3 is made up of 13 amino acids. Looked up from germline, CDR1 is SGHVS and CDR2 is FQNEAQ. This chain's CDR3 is CASRRDRGYEQYF.

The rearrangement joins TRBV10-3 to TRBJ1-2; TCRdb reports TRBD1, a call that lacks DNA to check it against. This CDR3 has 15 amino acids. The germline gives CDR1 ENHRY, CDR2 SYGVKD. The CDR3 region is CAISDGDRDYYGYTF.

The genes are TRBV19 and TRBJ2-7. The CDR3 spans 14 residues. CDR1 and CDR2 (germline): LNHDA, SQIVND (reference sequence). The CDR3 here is CASREAGAPYEQYF.